The TCR beta chain described here comes from a study of blood T cell repertoires in COVID-19 (dated by TCRdb to 2020 to 2021). Study-level background: Samples from collaborators originated in the United States, Italy and Spain and spanned both the acute and convalescent phases of COVID-19. Sample metadata almost always included a de-identified subject ID, COVID-19 status, age in years and sex. The prospective study material was composed of cDNA or gDNA derived from T cells, B-cell-depleted T cells, or PBMCs. HLA class I and class II types, where available, came from metadata supplied by the sample provider rather than from assay-based typing. Subjects who had been exposed to COVID-19, were actively infected with it, or had recovered from it provided the deeply sampled blood TCRbeta repertoires that made up the dataset. The samples were drawn from two sources: the first 160 participants of the ongoing ImmuneRACE study, and 1,254 subjects contributed by 6 global collaborators. The repertoires were released in a freely available public database intended as a resource for research on the immune response to SARS-CoV-2.

On this clone itself: What this receptor recognizes is not known. No base quality information exists; no much larger clone differs at one position.

Broad study findings and their caveats: The quantity of clinical and demographic metadata differed by source and by participant and was supplied without curation.

TCRbeta CDR3 regions were amplified from genomic DNA using the immunoSEQ Assay, a bias-controlled multiplex PCR. In the paper's pipeline: The number of nucleated cells in each sample was estimated from the amplification of reference gene primers within the assay. Sequence reads were collapsed and filtered to measure the absolute abundance of every unique TCRbeta CDR3 rearrangement. For each sample, productive Simpson clonality was calculated by taking the square root of Simpson's diversity index across productive rearrangements. In TCRdb, the immuneACCESS table is reduced to in-frame sequences with V and J assigned. These tables do not hold every clone; where another copy was compared, an unresolved V gene accounts for under half, and the others remain unexplained. V and J calls and clone size are given by that table; D and trimming were obtained from the DNA. In this sample the table shows about 430,000 clones, roughly 90% of which occur a single time. The ten largest clones take up roughly 0.97% of the sample.

From the cysteine up to the phenylalanine, the CDR3 has a length of 13 residues. Solely the CDR3 DNA is kept, with 39 bases framed from the first base. V lost 5 bases and J lost 4 bases, and the count of bases not matched to a germline gene is 5. According to the germline V gene, CDR1 reads SGHDT and CDR2 reads YYEEEE. In the prospective study, participants were roughly 18 to 95 years old, resided in around 25 geographic areas of the United States, and were enrolled through a virtual design. In the prospective study, cohorts were assigned on the basis of participant-reported clinical history obtained from a screening survey and a study questionnaire. Each participant in the prospective study had whole blood, serum and a nasopharyngeal or oropharyngeal swab collected by mobile phlebotomists. Additional blood draws and questionnaires over a roughly two-month period could optionally be provided by prospective study participants. Before DNA extraction, blood samples from the prospective study were shipped at room temperature or frozen.

The sequenced sample consisted of PBMCs or T cells enriched from blood (not recorded which). The rearrangement combines TRBV5-6 with TRBJ1-2, and 7 junctional nucleotides match TRBD1. The receptor's source is a woman in her 30s with acute COVID-19. The nucleotide sequence reads as follows: TGTGCCAGCAGGACCAGGGGGGCCTATGGCTACACCTTC. This gives the protein CASRTRGAYGYTF.